The 29 T cell receptor beta chains below were found in one sample sequenced in a study of blood T cells in healthy people across ages. A second roughly 6 to 12 cycle PCR used barcoded and J-beta primers. TCRdb used MiXCR to reprocess the 5' RACE reads, holding one entry per CDR3 protein. Of 1.5 million to 2 million distinct CDR3 sequences in the sample, around 42% were seen once. Sequenced: blood. The receptors here all came from a human donor in good health.

This clonotype was seen a handful of times. A junction end diverges from the germline sequence, so it may reflect a read error. This chain joins TRBV7-2 and TRBJ2-7, with 11 bases aligning to TRBD2. CDR1 SGHTA and CDR2 FQGNSA come from the germline V gene. This CDR3 region has 14 residues. DNA of the CDR3: TGTGCCAGCAGCCTAGCGAGACTAGCGGGGGAGCAGTACTTC. Translating gives CASSLARLAGEQYF.

This chain connects TRBV6-1 to TRBJ1-2, with TRBD1 identical over 7 bases. Looked up from germline, CDR1 is MNHNS and CDR2 is SASEGT. The CDR3 totals 18 residues. V was pared by 2 bases and J by 2 bases, with 14 bases of the junction left unmatched. The CDR3 nucleotides are TGTGCCAGCAGTGAACTGGCCTCGTACAGGGGCGCGAACTATGGCTACACCTTC. Translating gives CASSELASYRGANYGYTF.

There are a few counts of this clonotype. This chain connects TRBV9 to TRBJ2-7; D is uncertain. The CDR3 loop spans 17 amino acids. V gave up 0 bases and J gave up 0 bases, with 16 bases separating them. Germline-derived CDR1 and CDR2 are SGDLS and YYNGEE. The CDR3 sequence is CASSVEGTPLSSYEQYF. The CDR3 coding sequence is TGTGCCAGCAGCGTAGAGGGAACACCACTAAGCTCCTACGAGCAGTACTTC.

This clonotype was seen repeatedly, ten times or more. This chain uses TRBV7-2 with TRBJ2-5; no clear D gene. Germline V gene sequence: CDR1 SGHTA, CDR2 FQGNSA. Trimming removed 2 bases at V and 0 bases at J, with 7 bases between. The CDR3 is made up of 14 amino acids. The CDR3 here is CASSLSKDQETQYF. CDR3 bases: TGTGCCAGCAGCTTATCAAAGGACCAAGAGACCCAGTACTTC. Together with reference TRBV7-2 and TRBJ2-5, the CDR3 gives the full variable domain: GAGVSQSPSNKVTEKGKDVELRCDPISGHTALYWYRQSLGQGLEFLIYFQGNSAPDKSGLPSDRFSAERTGGSVSTLTIQRTQQEDSAVYLCASSLSKDQETQYFGPGTRLLVL.

This chain uses TRBV6-2 or TRBV6-3 with TRBJ2-3; D remains ambiguous. The CDR3 length is 13 residues. V lost 10 bases and J 4 bases, leaving 15 bases between the germline ends. Per germline, CDR1 MNHEY and CDR2 SVGEGT. CDR3 protein: CANSHGPSDTQYF. In DNA form, the CDR3 reads TGTGCCAACAGCCATGGCCCTTCAGATACGCAGTATTTT.

This clonotype has more than one count but fewer than ten. The chain uses TRBV11-2 and TRBJ1-2; D not certain. V dropped 3 bases and J dropped 6 bases, with 17 bases sitting between them. Germline-derived CDR1 and CDR2 are SGHAT and FQNNGV. The CDR3 consists of 15 residues. The CDR3 protein is CASSFTPLIGDGYTF. The CDR3 DNA follows: TGTGCCAGCAGCTTCACGCCACTAATCGGGGATGGCTACACCTTC.

J is TRBJ1-6 and V is TRBV28; D remains unclear. Germline values: CDR1 MDHEN, CDR2 SYDVKM. The CDR3 is made up of 15 amino acids. V was trimmed by 1 base and J by 4 bases, leaving 8 bases between them. The CDR3 reads CASSLFGGYNSPLHF. Written as DNA, the CDR3 is TGTGCCAGCAGTTTATTTGGCGGGTATAATTCACCCCTCCACTTT.

The chain combines TRBV20-1 with TRBJ2-3; 11 bases line up with TRBD2. This CDR3 has 15 residues. CDR1 and CDR2 (germline): DFQATT, SNEGSKA (reference sequence). J gave up 5 bases and V 5 bases, and 9 bases lay outside the gene matches. The DNA of the CDR3 is TGCAGTGCTCGAAATAGCGGGGGGGCCGGAGATACGCAGTATTTT. It specifies CSARNSGGAGDTQYF.

This clonotype has just a few counts. The chain recombines TRBV20-1 with TRBJ1-2; 8 bases align to TRBD1. V gave up 1 base and J gave up 4 bases; unmatched junction bases: 2. Germline V CDR1 and CDR2: DFQATT, SNEGSKA (reference sequence). This CDR3 contains 13 residues. CDR3 sequence (DNA): TGCAGTGCTAGAGTTACAGGGGGCTATGGCTACACCTTC. It specifies CSARVTGGYGYTF.

This clonotype was seen more than once but under ten times. This chain links TRBV28 with TRBJ1-2, with no clear D. Trimming removed 3 bases at V and 0 bases at J, with 8 bases between. This CDR3 contains 14 residues. The germline gives CDR1 MDHEN, CDR2 SYDVKM. The CDR3 nucleotides read TGTGCCAGCAGTTTTGAGGAAGCTAACTATGGCTACACCTTC. This sequence encodes CASSFEEANYGYTF.

This clonotype was detected a few times. The chain carries TRBV29-1 and TRBJ1-1, with no clear D. Germline assignment: CDR1 SQVTM and CDR2 ANQGSEA. CDR3 length: 14 amino acids. V dropped 4 bases and J dropped 1 base, with 13 bases sitting between them. The CDR3 here is CSVGVGLANTEAFF. For the CDR3, the DNA is TGCAGCGTTGGAGTAGGGCTCGCGAACACTGAAGCTTTCTTT.

This chain links TRBV28 with TRBJ2-5; tentative D call: TRBD1 (7 bases). Germline V gene data show CDR1 as MDHEN and CDR2 as SYDVKM. There are 16 residues in the CDR3. V lost 5 bases and J 4 bases, leaving 20 bases between the germline ends. The CDR3 DNA is TGTGCCAGCAGTACACCGGGGCCAGGGGGGTTAGAGACCCAGTACTTC. As protein: CASSTPGPGGLETQYF.

This clonotype was seen a few times. The V and J genes are TRBV20-1 and TRBJ2-1; 10 bases match TRBD2. After removal of 1 base from V and 5 bases from J, the junction contained 5 bases not matched to a gene. Germline V gene data show CDR1 as DFQATT and CDR2 as SNEGSKA (reference sequence). This CDR3 is built from 15 residues. CDR3 protein: CSARGQLAGDNEQFF. The CDR3 DNA sequence: TGCAGTGCTAGAGGGCAGCTAGCGGGGGACAATGAGCAGTTCTTC.

This clonotype has only a few counts. This chain links TRBV5-1 with TRBJ2-1; D is unclear. The germline CDR1 and CDR2 sequences are SGHRS and YFSETQ. Trimming pared 3 bases from V and 3 bases from J, leaving 19 bases between. The CDR3 length is 17 residues. The CDR3 sequence: CASSSTISDHFYNEQFF. The CDR3 DNA reads TGCGCCAGCAGCTCTACCATTTCGGACCACTTCTACAATGAGCAGTTCTTC.

The J gene is TRBJ1-2, the V gene TRBV11-2, with a weak D call TRBD1 (5 bases). The CDR3 is 13 residues long. Germline CDR1 reads SGHAT; CDR2 reads FQNNGV. Trimming pared 5 bases from V and 4 bases from J, leaving 11 bases between. DNA for the CDR3: TGTGCCAGCAGCACACAGGATTGCTATGGCTACACCTTC. It specifies CASSTQDCYGYTF.

Concerning this clonotype: The junction departs from germline at one end; a sequencing error may be responsible. The chain is built from TRBV5-1 and TRBJ1-3, with a weak D call TRBD1 (6 bases). The CDR3 is made up of 15 amino acids. Germline V gene data show CDR1 as SGHRS and CDR2 as YFSETQ. The CDR3 protein is CASSKDSGSGNTVYF. The CDR3 coding sequence is TGCGCCAGCAGCAAGGACAGTGGCTCTGGAAACACCGTATATTTT. Full variable domain (outside the CDR3, taken from reference TRBV5-1 and TRBJ1-3): KAGVTQTPRYLIKTRGQQVTLSCSPISGHRSVSWYQQTPGQGLQFLFEYFSETQRNKGNFPGRFSGRQFSNSRSEMNVSTLELGDSALYLCASSKDSGSGNTVYFGEGSWLTVV.

The chain couples TRBV25-1 to TRBJ2-3; D is unresolved. The CDR3 is 13 residues long. The germline CDR1 and CDR2 sequences are MGHDK and SYGVNS. V lost 8 bases, J lost 5 bases, and 14 bases lay in between. CDR3 region: CASRSKGGDTQYF. The CDR3 region has the DNA TGTGCCAGCCGTTCCAAAGGTGGAGATACGCAGTATTTT.

CDR3 DNA: TGTGCCACCCGCGGGACGGTGAGCTCCTACGAGCAGTACTTC. Amino acid sequence: CATRGTVSSYEQYF. The V and J genes are TRBV10-3 and TRBJ2-7; D possibly corresponds to TRBD2 (6 bases). This CDR3 contains 14 residues. The V gene lost 10 bases and the J gene lost 0 bases, with 16 bases spanning the gap. Looked up from germline, CDR1 is ENHRY and CDR2 is SYGVKD.

The rearrangement joins TRBV10-3 to TRBJ2-1; D is unresolved. CDR3 length: 15 amino acids. The V gene lost 4 bases and the J gene lost 6 bases, with 16 bases spanning the gap. Germline assignment: CDR1 ENHRY and CDR2 SYGVKD. The CDR3 bases are TGTGCCATCAGTGCGCAATCTGCTTTTCGCAATGAGCAGTTCTTC. Translated: CAISAQSAFRNEQFF.

This chain uses TRBV12-3 or TRBV12-4 with TRBJ1-1; 7 bases align to TRBD1. The CDR3 totals 12 residues. V trimming: 5 bases; J trimming: 12 bases; junction bases outside the gene matches: 9. The CDR3, as DNA: TGTGCCAGCAGTAAAAGGACAGGTCGGACTTTCTTT. This translates into CASSKRTGRTFF.

The chain carries TRBV28 and TRBJ1-4; 9 bases fit TRBD1. The trim removed 6 bases at V and 8 bases at J, leaving 10 bases unmatched. There are 15 residues in the CDR3. Germline loops: CDR1 MDHEN, CDR2 SYDVKM. The CDR3 is CASRGHRDRAEKLFF. The CDR3 nucleotides read TGTGCCAGCAGAGGGCACCGGGACAGGGCAGAAAAACTGTTTTTT.

This sequence joins TRBV4-3 and TRBJ2-6; a weak D match, TRBD2 (6 bases). Germline V CDR1 and CDR2: LGHNA, YSLEER. V lost 4 bases to trimming and J lost 0 bases, with 19 bases between them. The CDR3 extends over 19 amino acids. CDR3 nucleotides: TGCGCCAGCAGCCCCAAACCCGGGACTGACCGCTCTGGGGCCAACGTCCTGACTTTC. Translating gives CASSPKPGTDRSGANVLTF.

The V gene is TRBV5-1, the J gene TRBJ1-5; D is uncertain. This CDR3 contains 15 residues. The V and J ends lost 3 bases and 4 bases respectively, with 14 bases between them. In germline, CDR1 is SGHRS, CDR2 YFSETQ. This CDR3 reads CASSSDGSINQPQHF. The CDR3 DNA is TGCGCCAGCAGCTCCGACGGGTCCATAAATCAGCCCCAGCATTTT.

This clonotype was picked up many times. The genes are TRBV5-1 and TRBJ2-7; D tentatively fits TRBD1 or TRBD2 (5 bases each). Germline V gene sequence: CDR1 SGHRS, CDR2 YFSETQ. This CDR3 contains 16 residues. V was pared by 0 bases and J by 2 bases, with 15 bases between. The CDR3 spells CASSLGGPHLTYEQYF. CDR3 bases: TGCGCCAGCAGCTTGGGGGGACCACATCTCACCTACGAGCAGTACTTC. The entire variable domain, with the rest obtained from reference TRBV5-1 and TRBJ2-7, is as follows: KAGVTQTPRYLIKTRGQQVTLSCSPISGHRSVSWYQQTPGQGLQFLFEYFSETQRNKGNFPGRFSGRQFSNSRSEMNVSTLELGDSALYLCASSLGGPHLTYEQYFGPGTRLTVT.

The chain recombines TRBV6-6 with TRBJ2-4; a possible D gene is TRBD2 (6 bases). The DNA end is a closer match to TRBJ2-7, so the J assignment may be wrong. Germline V gene sequence: CDR1 MNHNY, CDR2 SVGAGI (reference sequence). The CDR3 runs 15 residues. The CDR3 nucleotides read TGTGCCAGCAGTTACACGGGGGAGAGGTCCTACGAGCAGTACTTC. This codes for CASSYTGERSYEQYF.

This clonotype turned up a few times. V is TRBV6-5 and J is TRBJ2-7; TRBD1 might be the D (5 bases). CDR3 size: 15 residues. Trimming took 4 bases from V and 3 from J, leaving 16 bases between them. Germline CDR1 MNHEY, CDR2 SVGAGI. This CDR3 is CASSLSTDTYYEQYF. DNA of the CDR3: TGTGCCAGCAGTTTAAGTACGGACACTTACTACGAGCAGTACTTC.

This rearrangement joins TRBV3-1 to TRBJ2-1, with 10 bases that match TRBD2. Germline V gene sequence: CDR1 LGHDT, CDR2 YNNKEL (reference sequence). CDR3 size: 15 residues. V lost 0 bases and J lost 8; bases outside the gene matches: 4. CDR3 DNA: TGTGCCAGCAGCCAAGAGGGAAGCGGGGGGGATGAGCAGTTCTTC. It codes for CASSQEGSGGDEQFF.

The chain links TRBV7-3 to TRBJ2-1, with a weak D call TRBD2 (6 bases). Trimming removed 2 bases from V and 4 bases from J, with 15 bases in between. This CDR3 contains 16 residues. Germline V gene sequence: CDR1 SGHTA, CDR2 FQGTGA. For the CDR3, the DNA is TGTGCCAGCAGCTTAGTCGGCGGGGCTGTTTACAATGAGCAGTTCTTC. Residues: CASSLVGGAVYNEQFF.

In its sample, this clonotype was seen a few times. V and J are TRBV29-1 and TRBJ1-2; TRBD1 agrees at 7 bases. CDR3 length equals 13 residues. The germline gives CDR1 SQVTM, CDR2 ANQGSEA. V lost 2 bases, J lost 7 bases, and 7 bases stayed unmatched. The CDR3 region has the DNA TGCAGCGTTGAAATGCCGCAGGGGGGTGGCTACACCTTC. Its protein is CSVEMPQGGGYTF.